These T cell receptor beta chains were read from a single sample in a study of blood T cell repertoires in COVID-19. Some clones are missing from TCRdb's copy, which holds only in-frame ones; the method was immunoSEQ multiplex PCR. The sample yields fewer than 400,000 clones, 83% seen once. The sample was peripheral blood. Every receptor here comes from a man younger than 45 with active or convalescent COVID-19. Each CDR3 is given with its conserved first and last residue. The D gene is left open where the match is weak. For some rows the clone size is stated as once, few or many, or as a class when expanded; others skip it.

v_gene,j_gene,abundance,d_gene,CDR3aa,CDR3nt
TRBV28,TRBJ1-2,few,TRBD1,CASSLFRDRESGYTF,TGTGCCAGCAGTTTATTTCGGGACAGGGAATCTGGCTACACCTTC
TRBV15,TRBJ2-5,once,-,CATSGVDNSQETQYF,TGTGCCACCAGCGGGGTGGACAATTCTCAAGAGACCCAGTACTTC
TRBV6-5,TRBJ2-3,once,TRBD1,CASTSGTGTTDTQYF,TGTGCCAGCACCTCCGGGACAGGAACCACAGATACGCAGTATTTT
TRBV2,TRBJ2-2,-,TRBD1,CASMEDRDTGELFF,TGTGCCAGCATGGAGGACAGGGACACCGGGGAGCTGTTTTTT
TRBV6-6,TRBJ2-7,-,-,CASSPLGGSYEQYF,TGTGCCAGCAGCCCCCTAGGGGGCTCCTACGAGCAGTACTTC
TRBV28,TRBJ2-5,-,-,CASSLPISEQETQYF,TGTGCCAGCAGTTTGCCGATAAGCGAACAAGAGACCCAGTACTTC
TRBV15,TRBJ2-2,once,TRBD1,CATSRSGQDTGELFF,TGTGCCACCAGCAGGTCCGGACAGGATACCGGGGAGCTGTTTTTT
TRBV19,TRBJ2-1,-,TRBD2,CASSILPERELDNEQFF,TGTGCCAGTAGTATCCTTCCCGAGCGGGAGTTGGACAATGAGCAGTTCTTC
TRBV7-9,TRBJ2-1,-,TRBD2,CASSPTTRTSGRIDEQFF,TGTGCCAGCAGCCCGACGACTAGGACTAGCGGGAGGATCGATGAGCAGTTCTTC
TRBV6-5,TRBJ1-1,-,-,CASTRTGNTEAFF,TGTGCCAGCACCCGAACAGGGAACACTGAAGCTTTCTTT
TRBV28,TRBJ1-1,-,-,CASSRPQGTTEAFF,TGTGCCAGCAGCCGCCCTCAGGGGACCACTGAAGCTTTCTTT
TRBV3-1/TRBV3-2,TRBJ1-3,-,-,CASSQGGDTIYF,TGTGCCAGCAGCCAAGGGGGGGACACCATATATTTT
TRBV7-9,TRBJ1-2,-,-,CASSLGAGTFGYTF,TGTGCCAGCAGCTTAGGTGCCGGGACATTTGGCTACACCTTC
TRBV4-3,TRBJ1-1,-,-,CASSQTAGRNTEAFF,TGCGCCAGCAGCCAGACGGCGGGGAGGAACACTGAAGCTTTCTTT
TRBV21-1,TRBJ2-5,-,-,CASSKRASGRGWGETQYF,TGTGCCAGCAGCAAAAGGGCTAGCGGGAGGGGATGGGGAGAGACCCAGTACTTC
TRBV19,TRBJ2-7,once,-,CASAVGFDEQYF,TGTGCCAGTGCGGTGGGTTTTGACGAGCAGTACTTC
TRBV2,TRBJ1-2,-,TRBD1,CASTTRTGPNAYGYTF,TGTGCCAGCACCACGCGGACAGGACCTAATGCTTATGGCTACACCTTC
TRBV6-4,TRBJ2-1,-,TRBD2,CASSGRGELWDEQFF,TGTGCCAGCAGTGGCCGGGGGGAGCTTTGGGATGAGCAGTTCTTC
TRBV9,TRBJ1-2,-,-,CASSVDFEDDGDGYTF,TGTGCCAGCAGCGTTGACTTTGAGGATGACGGCGACGGCTACACCTTC
TRBV5-1,TRBJ2-7,-,TRBD1,CASSRGTGEAYEQYF,TGCGCCAGCAGCCGGGGGACAGGGGAAGCCTACGAGCAGTACTTC
TRBV4-1,TRBJ1-6,-,TRBD1,CASSLGTGVSPLHF,TGCGCCAGCAGCCTAGGGACAGGGGTTTCACCCCTCCACTTT
TRBV19,TRBJ1-5,-,TRBD1,CASRLTGGDQPQHF,TGTGCCAGTAGGCTCACAGGGGGGGATCAGCCCCAGCATTTT
TRBV24-1,TRBJ2-7,once,TRBD1,CATSDRTGPGEEQYF,TGTGCCACCAGTGACAGGACAGGGCCGGGAGAAGAGCAGTACTTC
TRBV4-1,TRBJ2-7,-,-,CASSQQGPGLPHYEQYF,TGCGCCAGCAGCCAACAAGGGCCGGGACTCCCCCACTACGAGCAGTACTTC
TRBV19,TRBJ2-2,-,-,CASSQNTGELFF,TGTGCCAGTAGTCAGAACACCGGGGAGCTGTTTTTT
TRBV4-3,TRBJ2-3,-,TRBD2,CASSQERAGGPDTQYF,TGCGCCAGCAGCCAAGAAAGAGCGGGAGGGCCTGATACGCAGTATTTT
TRBV10-3,TRBJ2-1,few,TRBD1,CASAPGTGSNEQFF,TGTGCCAGCGCCCCCGGGACAGGGAGCAATGAGCAGTTCTTC
TRBV6-2/TRBV6-3,TRBJ1-2,-,-,CASSPGTSYGYTF,TGTGCCAGCAGCCCTGGGACAAGCTATGGCTACACCTTC
TRBV6-5,TRBJ2-5,-,-,CASSGGGQQETQYF,TGTGCCAGCAGCGGAGGGGGCCAACAAGAGACCCAGTACTTC
TRBV7-2,TRBJ1-2,once,-,CASSLRGAPGYTF,TGTGCCAGCAGCTTACGGGGGGCGCCGGGCTACACCTTC
TRBV7-8,TRBJ1-5,-,TRBD1,CASSAAGGDQPQHF,TGTGCCAGCAGTGCGGCAGGGGGCGATCAGCCCCAGCATTTT
TRBV7-9,TRBJ2-7,-,TRBD1,CASSLTTGGSYEQYF,TGTGCCAGCAGCTTAACTACAGGGGGTAGCTACGAGCAGTACTTC
TRBV9,TRBJ2-7,once,TRBD2,CASSVGAGGSSYEQYF,TGTGCCAGCAGCGTAGGTGCGGGAGGATCCTCCTACGAGCAGTACTTC
TRBV11-3,TRBJ2-5,-,TRBD1,CASSTGQGRDETQYF,TGTGCCAGCAGCACGGGACAGGGAAGGGACGAGACCCAGTACTTC
TRBV4-3,TRBJ2-3,-,TRBD2,CASSQRLAGGADTQYF,TGCGCCAGCAGCCAAAGACTAGCGGGGGGTGCAGATACGCAGTATTTT
TRBV6-5,TRBJ2-7,-,-,CASTPGHRQFYEQYF,TGTGCCAGCACCCCAGGACATCGCCAATTCTACGAGCAGTACTTC
TRBV18,TRBJ1-4,-,-,CASSPTTGSDEKLFF,TGTGCCAGCTCACCTACAACAGGGTCGGATGAAAAACTGTTTTTT
TRBV27,TRBJ2-1,once,-,CASIAGASLGEQFF,TGTGCCAGCATCGCAGGCGCCTCCCTTGGTGAGCAGTTCTTC
TRBV11-1,TRBJ1-2,-,-,CASSLSGGVMDYGYTF,TGTGCCAGCAGCTTAAGTGGGGGCGTAATGGACTATGGCTACACCTTC
TRBV5-1,TRBJ2-7,few,-,CASSSGDDYEQYF,TGCGCCAGCAGCTCGGGGGACGACTACGAGCAGTACTTC
TRBV11-2,TRBJ1-1,-,-,CASSWGGSYEAFF,TGTGCCAGCAGCTGGGGAGGCAGTTATGAAGCTTTCTTT
TRBV7-2,TRBJ2-1,-,-,CASSFNREEQFF,TGTGCCAGCAGCTTCAACAGGGAGGAGCAGTTCTTC
TRBV6-2/TRBV6-3,TRBJ1-1,-,-,CASSLQGTGTEAFF,TGTGCCAGCAGTCTCCAGGGGACGGGCACTGAAGCTTTCTTT
TRBV6-2/TRBV6-3,TRBJ2-2,-,-,CASTPWGQGENTGELFF,TGTGCCAGCACCCCGTGGGGGCAGGGAGAAAACACCGGGGAGCTGTTTTTT
TRBV7-8,TRBJ2-1,-,TRBD2,CASNELRGLVNEQFF,TGTGCCAGCAACGAGCTTAGGGGACTAGTTAATGAGCAGTTCTTC
TRBV7-2,TRBJ2-7,-,-,CASSRSILGSYEQYF,TGTGCCAGCAGCCGTAGCATCTTAGGCTCCTACGAGCAGTACTTC
TRBV6-2/TRBV6-3,TRBJ2-1,-,TRBD1,CASSYPGQGAVEQFF,TGTGCCAGCAGTTACCCCGGACAGGGGGCGGTTGAGCAGTTCTTC
TRBV7-9,TRBJ2-7,once,TRBD1,CASSTTTGNYEQYF,TGTGCCAGCAGCACCACGACAGGGAACTACGAGCAGTACTTC
TRBV11-1,TRBJ2-7,-,TRBD1,CASSPPRDRPYEQYF,TGTGCCAGCAGCCCCCCTCGGGACAGGCCCTACGAGCAGTACTTC
TRBV3-1/TRBV3-2,TRBJ1-4,-,TRBD1,CASSSSKSGTGVEKLFF,TGTGCCAGCAGCTCTAGTAAATCCGGGACAGGGGTCGAAAAACTGTTTTTT
TRBV5-1,TRBJ2-7,-,-,CASSLGGGVGEQYF,TGCGCCAGCAGCTTGGGAGGGGGTGTCGGCGAGCAGTACTTC
TRBV9,TRBJ2-1,-,-,CASSVGGGPYTDEQFF,TGTGCCAGCAGCGTAGGGGGCGGCCCTTACACGGATGAGCAGTTCTTC
TRBV27,TRBJ2-2,-,TRBD1,CASRPPPGQEFTGELFF,TGTGCCAGCAGGCCTCCTCCGGGACAGGAGTTCACCGGGGAGCTGTTTTTT
TRBV7-2,TRBJ2-2,-,-,CASSPKGGAGNTGELFF,TGTGCCAGCAGCCCGAAGGGGGGGGCAGGGAACACCGGGGAGCTGTTTTTT
TRBV4-3,TRBJ1-2,few,-,CASSQAAIPFNYGYTF,TGCGCCAGCAGCCAAGCCGCGATCCCGTTTAACTATGGCTACACCTTC
TRBV12-2,TRBJ2-1,-,-,CASRLASGGASEQFF,TGTGCAAGTCGCTTAGCAAGCGGGGGGGCCAGTGAGCAGTTCTTC
TRBV5-1,TRBJ1-2,once,TRBD1,CASSSPGTGGAYGYTF,TGCGCCAGCAGCTCTCCCGGGACAGGGGGCGCCTATGGCTACACCTTC
TRBV6-2/TRBV6-3,TRBJ1-6,-,TRBD1,CASSGDRVSPLHF,TGTGCCAGCAGTGGCGACAGGGTTTCACCCCTCCACTTT